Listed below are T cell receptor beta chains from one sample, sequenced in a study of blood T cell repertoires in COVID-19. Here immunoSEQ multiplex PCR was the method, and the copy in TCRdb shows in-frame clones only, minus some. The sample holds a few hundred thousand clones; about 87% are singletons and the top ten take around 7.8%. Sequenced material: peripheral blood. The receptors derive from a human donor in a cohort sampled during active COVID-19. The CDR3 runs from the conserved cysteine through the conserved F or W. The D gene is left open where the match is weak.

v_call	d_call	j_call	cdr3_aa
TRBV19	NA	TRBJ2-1	CASSPTRRYNEQFF
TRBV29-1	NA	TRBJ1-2	CSVDIPGIYGYTF
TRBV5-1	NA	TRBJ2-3	CASSLTVPDTQYF
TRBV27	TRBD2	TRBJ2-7	CASSYADTSGRSGEQYF
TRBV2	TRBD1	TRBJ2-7	CASSEQGVTYEQYF
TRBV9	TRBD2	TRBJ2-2	CASSVTSGRAVAGELFF
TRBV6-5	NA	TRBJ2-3	CASSYFKHGTDTQYF
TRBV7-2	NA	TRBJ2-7	CASSLDRTEQYF
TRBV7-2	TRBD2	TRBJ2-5	CASSLGLAGRTPQETQYF
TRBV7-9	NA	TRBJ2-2	CASSPTALGGELFF
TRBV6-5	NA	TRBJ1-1	CASKYQATEAFF
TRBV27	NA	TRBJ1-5	CASSPWGRQGGQPQHF
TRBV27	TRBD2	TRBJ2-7	CASAPSGGLFYEQYF
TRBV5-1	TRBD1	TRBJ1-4	CASSPEEGTVNEKLFF
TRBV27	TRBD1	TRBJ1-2	CASRMTGTYNGYTF
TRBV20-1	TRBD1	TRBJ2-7	CSASFWDRAVHEQYF
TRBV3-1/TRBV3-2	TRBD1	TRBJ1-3	CASSPTGGSGNTIYF
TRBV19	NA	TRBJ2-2	CASRGAGVTGELFF
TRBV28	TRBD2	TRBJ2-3	CASQTGGGRADTQYF
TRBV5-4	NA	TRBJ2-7	CASSLDGRDYEQYF
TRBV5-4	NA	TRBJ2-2	CASSHTGFSNTGELFF
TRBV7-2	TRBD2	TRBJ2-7	CASRKNGGSGLIF
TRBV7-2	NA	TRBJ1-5	CASSLVVSSSVNQPQHF
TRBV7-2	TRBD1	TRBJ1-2	CASSQGQLVGYTF
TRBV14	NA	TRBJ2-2	CASSLRGRGATGELFF
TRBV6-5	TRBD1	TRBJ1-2	CASSSRDRGFRGYTF
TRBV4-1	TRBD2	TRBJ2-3	CASSQQLARGITDTQYF
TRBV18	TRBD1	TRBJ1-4	CASSPQQAGGSEKLFF
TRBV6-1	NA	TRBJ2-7	CASSKGTGTEQYF
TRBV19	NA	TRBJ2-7	CASSYHNSYEQYF
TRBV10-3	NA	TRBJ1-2	CAISESTRRGGYGYTF
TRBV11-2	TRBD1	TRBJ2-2	CASSRGGRGTGELFF
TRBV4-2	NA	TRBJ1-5	CASSQERGTSNQPQHF
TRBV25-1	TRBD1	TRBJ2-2	CASRRTGGPGELFF
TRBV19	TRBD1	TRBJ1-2	CASSRTGDFYGYTF
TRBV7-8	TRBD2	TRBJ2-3	CASSFISRGGLEEDTQYF
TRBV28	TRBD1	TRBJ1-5	CASRPNRGLNQPQHF
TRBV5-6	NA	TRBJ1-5	CASSLGRGAQHF
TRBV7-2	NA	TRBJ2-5	CASSLNRAQETQYF
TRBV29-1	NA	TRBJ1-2	CSVEASGQVYGYTF
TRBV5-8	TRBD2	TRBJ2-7	CASSWGLAGVYEQYF
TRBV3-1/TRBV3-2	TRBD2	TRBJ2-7	CASSQGLAGGYEQYF
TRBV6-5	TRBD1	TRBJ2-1	CASSYSRSGQALAQFF
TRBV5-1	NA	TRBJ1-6	CASGRDNSPLHF